These 30 T cell receptor beta chains were all obtained from the same sample, sequenced in a study of blood T cells in healthy people across ages. Combining a sample-barcoded 5' primer with a J-beta primer mix, a second PCR ran for roughly 6 to 12 cycles. TCRdb reprocessed the 5' RACE reads via MiXCR and lists one record per CDR3 protein. This repertoire shows roughly 1.5 million distinct CDR3 sequences, 42% found once; its top ten account for under 5%. The specimen sequenced was blood. The receptors here all came from a woman aged 18-29 years in good health.

This chain connects TRBV7-2 to TRBJ2-3; D might be TRBD2 (6 bases). The ends were cut back, 5 bases at V and 0 bases at J, with 15 bases in the middle. The CDR3 covers 16 residues. Germline-derived CDR1 and CDR2 are SGHTA and FQGNSA. The CDR3 nucleotides are TGTGCCAGCAGCCCTTTAACGGGACTTAGCACAGATACGCAGTATTTT. This translates into CASSPLTGLSTDTQYF.

This clonotype was found a few times. The V call is TRBV20-1, the J call TRBJ2-1; D gene ambiguous. Trimming removed 1 base at V and 10 bases at J, with 14 bases between. CDR3 length: 13 residues. Germline-derived CDR1 and CDR2 are DFQATT and SNEGSKA (reference sequence). CDR3 loop: CSARVSQIEEQFF. CDR3 DNA: TGCAGTGCTAGAGTTTCACAGATAGAGGAGCAGTTCTTC.

This clonotype was recorded at least ten times. The V call is TRBV6-5, the J call TRBJ1-1; tentatively, D is TRBD1 (6 bases). This CDR3 has 13 residues. CDR1 is MNHEY, CDR2 SVGAGI, per germline. Between the trimmed V and J ends, which lost 0 bases and 4 bases, there was a span of 6 bases. CDR3 coding DNA: TGTGCCAGCAGTTACTCCAGGGGCACTGAAGCTTTCTTT. Its protein is CASSYSRGTEAFF.

This clonotype appeared a single time. J is TRBJ1-5 and V is TRBV18, with unresolved D. Germline values: CDR1 KGHSH, CDR2 LQKENI. The CDR3 is 14 amino acids. Trimming removed 0 bases at V and 7 bases at J, with 10 bases between. CDR3: CASSPPSQKQPQHF. The DNA for the CDR3 is TGTGCCAGCTCACCACCATCACAGAAACAGCCCCAGCATTTT.

Details on this clonotype: A junction boundary mismatches the germline segment, possibly from a read error. The chain links TRBV4-1 to TRBJ2-7; D call uncertain. CDR3 length: 13 amino acids. CDR1 MGHRA and CDR2 YSYEKL come from the germline V gene. The CDR3: CASGQISTYEQYF. The CDR3 DNA is TGCGCCAGCGGCCAAATCTCGACCTACGAGCAGTACTTC.

The chain employs TRBV7-2 and TRBJ2-3; 8 bases align to TRBD2. The V segment lost 4 bases and the J segment 4 bases; nucleotides outside the gene matches: 13. There are 17 residues in the CDR3. CDR1 SGHTA and CDR2 FQGNSA come from the germline V gene. The chain's CDR3 is CASSSSMFGRASDTQYF. Here the CDR3 DNA reads TGTGCCAGCAGCTCTTCCATGTTCGGGAGGGCTTCAGATACGCAGTATTTT.

This clonotype was recorded once. The chain uses TRBV7-2 and TRBJ2-2, with 11 bases matching TRBD1. From germline, CDR1 is SGHTA and CDR2 FQGNSA. The CDR3 has 15 amino acids. Trimming took 7 bases from V and 4 from J; bases not matched to a gene: 5. The CDR3 here is CASNRGTGGTGELFF. The CDR3 DNA follows: TGTGCCAGCAACCGAGGGACAGGGGGCACCGGGGAGCTGTTTTTT. Full variable domain (outside the CDR3, taken from reference TRBV7-2 and TRBJ2-2): GAGVSQSPSNKVTEKGKDVELRCDPISGHTALYWYRQSLGQGLEFLIYFQGNSAPDKSGLPSDRFSAERTGGSVSTLTIQRTQQEDSAVYLCASNRGTGGTGELFFGEGSRLTVL.

The chain is built from TRBV29-1 and TRBJ2-5; 10 bases are a match to TRBD2. Germline lookup yields CDR1 SQVTM and CDR2 ANQGSEA. The CDR3 loop spans 13 amino acids. The J segment lost 4 bases and the V segment lost 7 bases, leaving 6 bases of the junction unmatched. CDR3 nucleotides: TGCAGCGCCCTACTAGCGGGAACAGAGACCCAGTACTTC. Protein: CSALLAGTETQYF.

V and J are TRBV20-1 and TRBJ1-2; D gene ambiguous. The CDR3 consists of 11 residues. Deletions cut 1 base from V and 6 bases from J, with 6 bases between. CDR1 and CDR2 from the germline V gene are DFQATT and SNEGSKA (reference sequence). The CDR3 DNA follows: TGCAGTGCTAGAGTAATCGATGGCTACACCTTC. The encoded protein is CSARVIDGYTF.

This chain links TRBV29-1 with TRBJ2-1, with D uncertain. Trimming removed 8 bases from V and 0 bases from J, with 14 bases in between. CDR1 and CDR2 (germline): SQVTM, ANQGSEA. The CDR3 has 14 residues. The CDR3 region has the DNA TGCAGCATTCGACGGTCTAGCTCCTACAATGAGCAGTTCTTC. The encoded protein is CSIRRSSSYNEQFF.

The chain couples TRBV30 to TRBJ1-5; no clear D. The germline gives CDR1 GTSNPN, CDR2 SVGIG (reference sequence). Trimming stripped 4 bases from V and 8 bases from J, with 21 bases between. This CDR3 region has 15 residues. This CDR3 reads CAWTLSGSPGEPQHF. The CDR3 nucleotides read TGTGCCTGGACCCTTTCGGGCAGTCCTGGAGAGCCCCAGCATTTT.

V is TRBV5-1 and J is TRBJ1-1, with D tentatively TRBD1 (6 bases). Trimming cost V 0 bases and J 1 base, with 10 bases left between them. This CDR3 is built from 15 residues. The germline V gene has CDR1 SGHRS and CDR2 YFSETQ. The DNA of the CDR3 is TGCGCCAGCAGCTTGGAAGGGGGATGGAACACTGAAGCTTTCTTT. Its protein product is CASSLEGGWNTEAFF.

V gene TRBV4-1 combines with J gene TRBJ1-2, with D unclear. Trimming took 1 base from V and 0 from J, leaving 15 bases between them. This CDR3 contains 17 residues. From germline, CDR1 is MGHRA and CDR2 YSYEKL. CDR3 DNA: TGCGCCAGCAGCCAAGTTAGTGGCCGACCATCTAACTATGGCTACACCTTC. It specifies CASSQVSGRPSNYGYTF.

The chain employs TRBV12-3 or TRBV12-4 and TRBJ2-5; TRBD1 matches at 9 bases. The CDR3 loop spans 14 amino acids. V shed 1 base and J 5 bases; nucleotides not matched to a gene: 2. As DNA, the CDR3 is TGTGCCAGCAGTTTAGGGACAGGGGCGGAGACCCAGTACTTC. It codes for CASSLGTGAETQYF.

This clonotype was picked up a small number of times. As DNA, the CDR3 is TGTGCCAGCAGTCCCCGCCGGAGCGGGTACACAGATACGCAGTATTTT. Amino acids: CASSPRRSGYTDTQYF. This chain joins TRBV12-3 or TRBV12-4 and TRBJ2-3, with TRBD2 as a possible D gene (6 bases). V gave up 5 bases and J gave up 2 bases, with 17 bases separating them. The CDR3 is 16 amino acids.

The chain combines TRBV7-2 with TRBJ1-2; D is possibly TRBD1 (5 bases). Trimming left V 4 bases short and J 5 bases short, with 14 bases between. CDR1 and CDR2 from the germline V gene are SGHTA and FQGNSA. The length of the CDR3 is 14 residues. CDR3 amino acids: CASSSTGTRYGYTF. CDR3 bases: TGTGCCAGCAGCTCAACCGGGACGCGGTATGGCTACACCTTC.

The chain employs TRBV6-2 or TRBV6-3 and TRBJ1-5; no clear D. The CDR3 has 15 residues. Trimming shortened V by 2 bases and J by 0 bases, and 8 bases separated the two germline ends. Germline V gene lookup returns CDR1 MNHEY and CDR2 SVGEGT. This CDR3 reads CASSYIGYSNQPQHF. CDR3 coding DNA: TGTGCCAGCAGTTACATTGGTTATAGCAATCAGCCCCAGCATTTT.

V gene TRBV7-2 combines with J gene TRBJ2-1; 7 nucleotides agree with TRBD2. The CDR3 has 15 amino acids. Germline V CDR1 and CDR2: SGHTA, FQGNSA. The V segment lost 4 bases and the J segment 0 bases; nucleotides outside the gene matches: 3. Written as DNA, the CDR3 is TGTGCCAGCAGCTCGCGACTAGCCTCCTACAATGAGCAGTTCTTC. Encoded protein: CASSSRLASYNEQFF.

This clonotype appeared once. The rearrangement joins TRBV7-9 to TRBJ2-4; D gene ambiguous. Near its end, the DNA agrees better with TRBJ2-7, so the J call may be wrong. Per the germline V gene, CDR1 is SEHNR and CDR2 is FQNEAQ (reference sequence). This CDR3 is 13 amino acids long. CDR3 in DNA: TGTGCCAGCAGCCCTCCGAAGGCTGACGAGCAGTACTTC. It encodes CASSPPKADEQYF.

This clonotype has at least ten counts. The chain recombines TRBV29-1 with TRBJ2-3; perhaps D is TRBD1 or TRBD2 (5 bases each). Germline V gene sequence: CDR1 SQVTM, CDR2 ANQGSEA. Trimming removed 5 bases at V and 5 bases at J, with 11 bases between. CDR3 size: 12 residues. The CDR3 DNA follows: TGCAGCGTTCAGGGAGTCGGAGATACGCAGTATTTT. Translated: CSVQGVGDTQYF.

The chain is built from TRBV11-2 and TRBJ1-1; D uncertain. CDR3 length: 14 amino acids. The V end was cut by 4 bases, the J end by 3 bases, with 12 bases between. CDR1 SGHAT and CDR2 FQNNGV come from the germline V gene. CDR3 loop: CASSSGTRDTEAFF. DNA for the CDR3: TGTGCCAGCAGCTCAGGAACTAGGGACACTGAAGCTTTCTTT.

In DNA form, the CDR3 reads TGTGCCAGTAGGCCCACCCCAGTGATGAACACTGAAGCTTTCTTT. Translated: CASRPTPVMNTEAFF. The chain links TRBV19 to TRBJ1-1; no firm D call. Between the trimmed V and J ends, which lost 6 bases and 0 bases, there was a span of 14 bases. CDR1 and CDR2 from the germline V gene are LNHDA and SQIVND (reference sequence). This CDR3 has 15 residues.

The genes are TRBV12-3 or TRBV12-4 and TRBJ2-3; D is unclear. CDR3 length: 12 amino acids. Trimming shortened V by 0 bases and J by 7 bases, and 5 bases separated the two germline ends. The CDR3 bases are TGTGCCAGCAGTTTAGCGAGGAATACGCAGTATTTT. As protein: CASSLARNTQYF.

Regarding this clonotype: A read error is possible here, since a much larger clone lies one base away. The J gene is TRBJ1-6, the V gene TRBV20-1; 7 nucleotides match TRBD1. The CDR3 is 14 residues long. In germline, CDR1 is DFQATT, CDR2 SNEGSKA (reference sequence). The ends lost 6 bases at V and 7 bases at J; junction bases unmatched: 9. CDR3 DNA: TGCAGTGCAGAACTGATAGGGGGCAATTCACCCCTCCACTTT. Residues: CSAELIGGNSPLHF.

The chain carries TRBV18 and TRBJ1-1; 8 bases are shared with TRBD1. V dropped 3 bases and J dropped 2; count of bases not matched to a gene: 5. The CDR3 loop spans 15 amino acids. Germline loops: CDR1 KGHSH, CDR2 LQKENI. The CDR3 DNA reads as TGTGCCAGCTCACCCCTCGACAGGGGTAACACTGAAGCTTTCTTT. Residues: CASSPLDRGNTEAFF.

The chain combines TRBV6-6 with TRBJ2-1; a weak D match, TRBD1 (6 bases). Germline CDR1 and CDR2: MNHNY and SVGAGI (reference sequence). CDR3 size: 15 residues. Trimming shortened V by 2 bases and J by 7 bases, and 15 bases separated the two germline ends. The CDR3 reads CASSYGDGGINEQFF. DNA of the CDR3: TGTGCCAGCAGTTACGGGGATGGGGGCATAAATGAGCAGTTCTTC.

The CDR3 DNA follows: TGTGCCAGCAGACTGGGGGGTGTCGGGCAGTACTTC. Translating gives CASRLGGVGQYF. The rearrangement joins TRBV12-3 or TRBV12-4 to TRBJ2-4, with D possibly TRBD2 on 6 matching bases. Trimming pared 6 bases from V and 13 bases from J, leaving 16 bases between. The length of the CDR3 is 12 residues.

The chain employs TRBV7-6 and TRBJ1-4; the match to TRBD1 covers 9 bases. This CDR3 has 15 residues. V lost 5 bases and J lost 4; bases outside the gene matches: 5. Germline CDR1 is SGHVS and CDR2 is FNYEAQ. CDR3 amino acids: CASSGWTGDNEKLFF. CDR3 bases: TGTGCCAGCAGCGGATGGACAGGGGATAATGAAAAACTGTTTTTT.

This clonotype was observed a single time. The rearrangement links TRBV5-1 to TRBJ2-3; the D gene is possibly TRBD2 (5 bases). Trimming left V 2 bases short and J 0 bases short, with 13 bases between. The CDR3 sequence is 16 residues long. Per the germline V gene, CDR1 is SGHRS and CDR2 is YFSETQ. CDR3 loop: CASSLEAGQSTDTQYF. The DNA of the CDR3 is TGCGCCAGCAGCTTAGAGGCGGGTCAGAGCACAGATACGCAGTATTTT.

This clonotype was observed a few times. The rearrangement joins TRBV4-3 to TRBJ2-1; 9 nucleotides agree with TRBD2. Trimming cost V 10 bases and J 6 bases; bases outside gene matches: 10. The germline V gene encodes CDR1 LGHNA and CDR2 YSLEER. The CDR3 has 14 residues. For the CDR3, the DNA is TGCGCCACCCTACTAGCGGGCCCAACCAATGAGCAGTTCTTC. Its protein product is CATLLAGPTNEQFF.